One TCR beta chain is described in this entry. The antigen is undetermined. The sample's treatment: around 19 received Ad26.COV2.S at low or high dose, single or two shots; about five received placebo; per-sample allocation not given. Each sample was drawn 63 days after the first injection (of vaccine or placebo). The germline V gene has CDR1 SGHTA and CDR2 FQGNSA. The CDR3 totals 16 residues. V lost 3 bases to trimming and J lost 3 bases, with 16 bases between them. This entry comes from a study of Ad26.COV2.S vaccination and SARS-CoV-2 variants. Study-level information: Donor participated within the Ad26.COV2.S arm of the COV1001 trial. Notes on the study in general: Spike-specific TCR breadth was greater after Ad26.COV2.S than placebo.

Libraries were prepared by immunoSEQ multiplex PCR; TCRdb keeps only in-frame clonotypes and omits some of them. The repertoire holds about 350,000 clones, with 85% as singletons. The source material was peripheral blood, sampled in a trial of Ad26.COV2.S vaccine versus placebo. The chain is built from TRBV7-2 and TRBJ2-3; no reliable D call. This TCR was recovered from a person aged 18-65 years who received the Ad26.COV2.S COVID-19 vaccine or a placebo. CDR3 loop: CASSFSAWAGTDTQYF. In DNA form, the CDR3 reads TGTGCCAGCAGCTTTTCCGCGTGGGCCGGAACAGATACGCAGTATTTT. Full variable domain (rest looked up from reference TRBV7-2 and TRBJ2-3): GAGVSQSPSNKVTEKGKDVELRCDPISGHTALYWYRQSLGQGLEFLIYFQGNSAPDKSGLPSDRFSAERTGGSVSTLTIQRTQQEDSAVYLCASSFSAWAGTDTQYFGPGTRLTVL.